This TCR beta chain was captured in a study of blood T cell repertoires in COVID-19. Study summary: Samples taken during acute and convalescent COVID-19 were collected in the United States, Italy and Spain. In each case, the material was cDNA or gDNA derived from T cells, B-cell-depleted T cells, or PBMCs.

CDR3 length: 14 amino acids. Germline V gene sequence: CDR1 SGHTA, CDR2 FQGNSA. V lost 5 bases, J lost 14 bases, and 21 bases lay in between. This clone was seen only a few times. In the original workflow: Amplified reference gene primers provided the basis for estimating nucleated cell counts. Generated by immunoSEQ multiplex PCR, the TCRdb table keeps only in-frame clones and is missing some. From that table come the V and J calls and clone size; the DNA was used to work out D and trimming. The table shows fewer than 110,000 clones, with around 93% occurring only once. This sequence was found in a man aged 45-60 years with acute or convalescent COVID-19. Sequencing was carried out using peripheral blood. The chain links TRBV7-2 to TRBJ1-4, with D possibly TRBD1 on 5 matching bases. CDR3 nucleotides: TGTGCCAGCAGCCCCACCGGGGGAGGGAGATTGCTGTTTTTT. This sequence encodes CASSPTGGGRLLFF.